This TCR beta chain was observed in a study of EBV T-cell therapy then PD-1 blockade in nasopharyngeal carcinoma. Germline values: CDR1 MNHEY, CDR2 SMNVEV (reference sequence). The CDR3 is 14 residues long. With 2 bases clipped from V and 3 bases from J, the junction kept 1 base outside the gene matches. In regard to this clone: Antigen specificity is unknown.

Time point described: 266 days after commencement of treatment, after nivolumab therapy. Treatment in this sample: AdE1-LMPpoly-expanded autologous EBV-specific T-cell therapy followed by anti-PD-1 nivolumab. Some clones are missing from TCRdb's copy, which holds only in-frame ones; the method was immunoSEQ multiplex PCR. Of over 20,000 clones listed, around 84% are singletons. The TCR originated in a middle-aged man with nasopharyngeal carcinoma. V usage is TRBV27 and J usage is TRBJ2-5; TRBD2 matches at 9 bases. The input for sequencing was CD8+ T cells from blood, taken at roughly day 280 from a patient whose treatment included autologous EBV-specific T cells and nivolumab. The CDR3 spells CASSLAGGKETQYF. As DNA, the CDR3 is TGTGCCAGCAGTTTAGCGGGAGGGAAAGAGACCCAGTACTTC.